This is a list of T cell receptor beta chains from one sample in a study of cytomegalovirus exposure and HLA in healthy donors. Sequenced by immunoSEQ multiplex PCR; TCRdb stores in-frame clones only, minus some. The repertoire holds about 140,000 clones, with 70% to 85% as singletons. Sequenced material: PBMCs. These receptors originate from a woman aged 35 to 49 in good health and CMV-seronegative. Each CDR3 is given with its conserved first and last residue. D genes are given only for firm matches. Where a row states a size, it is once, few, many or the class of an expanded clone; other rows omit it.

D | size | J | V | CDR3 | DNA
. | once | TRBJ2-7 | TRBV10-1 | CASSVAGSYEQYF | TGCGCCAGCAGTGTGGCAGGCTCCTACGAGCAGTACTTC
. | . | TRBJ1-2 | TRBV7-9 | CASSLMGGSYGYTF | TGTGCCAGCAGCTTAATGGGGGGGAGCTATGGCTACACCTTC
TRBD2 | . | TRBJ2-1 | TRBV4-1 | CASSRPGGRYEQFF | TGCGCCAGCAGCCGGCCGGGCGGGAGATATGAGCAGTTCTTC
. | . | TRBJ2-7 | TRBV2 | CASSEWGQGGHEQYF | TGTGCCAGCAGTGAATGGGGACAAGGCGGCCACGAGCAGTACTTC
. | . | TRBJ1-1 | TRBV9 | CASSVSQENTEAFF | TGTGCCAGCAGCGTTTCTCAGGAGAACACTGAAGCTTTCTTT
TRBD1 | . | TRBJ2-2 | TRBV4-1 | CASSHLRGQGDTNTGELFF | TGCGCCAGCAGCCATTTGAGGGGGCAGGGCGACACGAACACCGGGGAGCTGTTTTTT
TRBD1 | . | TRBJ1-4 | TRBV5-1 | CASSSGGFEKLFF | TGCGCCAGCAGCTCAGGGGGCTTTGAAAAACTGTTTTTT
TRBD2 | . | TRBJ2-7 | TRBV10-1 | CASNEQGGRSYEQYF | TGCGCCAGCAATGAGCAGGGCGGGAGGTCGTACGAGCAGTACTTC
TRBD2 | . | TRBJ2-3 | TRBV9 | CASSVSGTADTQYF | TGTGCCAGCAGCGTTAGCGGGACGGCAGATACGCAGTATTTT
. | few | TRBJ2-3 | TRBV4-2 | CASSQDQGRTDTQYF | TGTGCCAGCAGCCAAGATCAGGGAAGGACAGATACGCAGTATTTT
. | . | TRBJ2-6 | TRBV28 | CASTPTAQHSGANVLTF | TGTGCCAGCACCCCGACAGCTCAACACTCTGGGGCCAACGTCCTGACTTTC
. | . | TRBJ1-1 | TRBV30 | CAWQGLLTMNTEAFF | TGTGCCTGGCAGGGGCTTCTTACCATGAACACTGAAGCTTTCTTT
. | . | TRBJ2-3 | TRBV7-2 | CASSLWGRGRALDTQYF | TGTGCCAGCAGCTTATGGGGTAGGGGGAGGGCCCTAGATACGCAGTATTTT
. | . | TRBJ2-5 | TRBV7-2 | CASSSSGRETQYF | TGTGCCAGCAGCTCGAGCGGTAGGGAGACCCAGTACTTC
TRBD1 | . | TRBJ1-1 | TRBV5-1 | CASSLAQGATEAFF | TGCGCCAGCAGCTTAGCACAGGGGGCTACTGAAGCTTTCTTT
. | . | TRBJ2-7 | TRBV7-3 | CASSLGAGNSYEQYF | TGTGCCAGCAGCTTAGGGGCGGGAAACTCCTACGAGCAGTACTTC
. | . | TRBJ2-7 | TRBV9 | CASNHKGPTYEQYF | TGTGCCAGCAACCATAAGGGGCCAACCTACGAGCAGTACTTC
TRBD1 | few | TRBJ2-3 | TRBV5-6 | CASSFGTVADTQYF | TGTGCCAGCAGCTTCGGGACAGTTGCAGATACGCAGTATTTT
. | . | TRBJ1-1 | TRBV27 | CASSLGRVNTEAFF | TGTGCCAGCAGTTTGGGCAGGGTGAACACTGAAGCTTTCTTT
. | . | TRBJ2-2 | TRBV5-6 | CASSWGPGELFF | TGTGCCAGCAGCTGGGGGCCCGGGGAGCTGTTTTTT
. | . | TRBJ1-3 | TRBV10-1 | CASSEFPDSSGNTIYF | TGCGCCAGCAGTGAGTTTCCCGACAGCTCTGGAAACACCATATATTTT
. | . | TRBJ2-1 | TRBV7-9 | CASRVAVNNEQFF | TGTGCCAGCAGGGTAGCGGTAAACAATGAGCAGTTCTTC
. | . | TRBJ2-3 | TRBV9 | CASSQRVRGSLTDTQYF | TGTGCCAGCAGCCAACGGGTACGGGGGAGCCTCACAGATACGCAGTATTTT
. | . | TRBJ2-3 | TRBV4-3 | CASSQWTQGETQYF | TGCGCCAGCAGCCAATGGACGCAAGGGGAAACGCAGTATTTT
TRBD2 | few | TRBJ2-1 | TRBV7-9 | CASSLSLAGSYNEQFF | TGTGCCAGCAGCTTGTCACTAGCGGGGTCCTACAATGAGCAGTTCTTC
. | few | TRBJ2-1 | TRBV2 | CATSKGGEVEQFF | TGTGCCACCTCCAAGGGGGGGGAAGTAGAGCAGTTCTTC
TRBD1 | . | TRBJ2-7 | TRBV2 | CASSEETGAYEQYF | TGTGCCAGCAGTGAGGAGACAGGGGCCTACGAGCAGTACTTC
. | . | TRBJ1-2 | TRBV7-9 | CASSQGETIYGYTF | TGTGCCAGCAGCCAAGGAGAAACCATTTATGGCTACACCTTC
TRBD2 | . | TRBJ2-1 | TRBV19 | CASRGGTLAGGHYNEQFF | TGTGCCAGTAGGGGGGGGACTCTAGCGGGAGGGCACTACAATGAGCAGTTCTTC
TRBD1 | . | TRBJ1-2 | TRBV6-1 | CASLVMTGLEYGYTF | TGTGCCAGCCTTGTTATGACAGGGTTGGAGTATGGCTACACCTTC
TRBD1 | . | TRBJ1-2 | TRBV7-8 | CASSLPGQGGYGYTF | TGTGCCAGCAGCTTACCGGGACAGGGAGGTTATGGCTACACCTTC
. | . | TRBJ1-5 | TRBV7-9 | CASSSPNQPQHF | TGTGCCAGCAGCTCCCCAAATCAGCCCCAGCATTTT
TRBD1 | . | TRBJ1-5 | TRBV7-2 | CASTPGQGFQPQHF | TGTGCCAGCACCCCGGGACAGGGGTTTCAGCCCCAGCATTTT
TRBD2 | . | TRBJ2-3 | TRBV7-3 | CSSSHGLAGLSDTQYF | TGTTCCAGCAGCCACGGACTAGCGGGGTTATCAGATACGCAGTATTTT
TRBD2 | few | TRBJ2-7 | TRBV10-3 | CAISEPPTSGSFEQYF | TGTGCCATCAGTGAGCCACCGACTAGCGGGAGTTTCGAGCAGTACTTC
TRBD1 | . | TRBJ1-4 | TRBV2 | CAGQPGQHNEKLFF | TGTGCCGGCCAGCCGGGACAGCATAATGAAAAACTGTTTTTT
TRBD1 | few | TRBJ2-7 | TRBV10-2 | CASSWGQSYEQYF | TGCGCCAGCAGCTGGGGACAGTCCTACGAGCAGTACTTC
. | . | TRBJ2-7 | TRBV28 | CASSTYEQYF | TGTGCCAGCAGCACCTACGAGCAGTACTTC
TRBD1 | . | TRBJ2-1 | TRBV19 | CASSIGRGLYNEQFF | TGTGCCAGTAGTATAGGCAGGGGGTTATACAATGAGCAGTTCTTC
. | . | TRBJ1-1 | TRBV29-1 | CSVGSGKNTEAFF | TGCAGCGTTGGTTCAGGGAAGAACACTGAAGCTTTCTTT
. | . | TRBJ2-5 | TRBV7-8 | CASSLYLSQETQYF | TGTGCCAGCAGCTTATATCTCAGCCAAGAGACCCAGTACTTC
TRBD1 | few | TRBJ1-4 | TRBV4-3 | CASGGTANEKLFF | TGCGCCAGCGGGGGGACAGCTAATGAAAAACTGTTTTTT
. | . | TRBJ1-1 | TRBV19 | CASSYQSGAFF | TGTGCCAGTAGTTATCAGTCGGGGGCTTTCTTT
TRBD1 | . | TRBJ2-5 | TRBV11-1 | CASSQTRGGLSETQYF | TGTGCCAGCAGCCAGACCAGAGGGGGCTTGTCTGAGACCCAGTACTTC
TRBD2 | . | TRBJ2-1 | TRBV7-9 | CASSFLAGVNEQFF | TGTGCCAGCAGTTTTCTAGCGGGAGTCAATGAGCAGTTCTTC
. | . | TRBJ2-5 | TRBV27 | CASSLFGDSLHTGTQYF | TGTGCCAGCAGTTTATTTGGGGACTCCCTGCACACGGGGACCCAGTACTTC
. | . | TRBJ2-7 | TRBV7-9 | CASASPERATYEQYF | TGTGCCAGCGCTTCCCCGGAGCGTGCGACCTACGAGCAGTACTTC
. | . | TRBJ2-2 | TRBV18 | CASSSDRSGTGELFF | TGTGCCAGCTCATCAGACAGGAGTGGCACCGGGGAGCTGTTTTTT
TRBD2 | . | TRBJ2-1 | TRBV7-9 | CASSKPWTSGLYNEQFF | TGTGCCAGCAGCAAGCCCTGGACTAGCGGGTTATACAATGAGCAGTTCTTC
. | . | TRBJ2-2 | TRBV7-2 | CASSLFERGGELFF | TGTGCCAGCAGCTTATTTGAGCGAGGCGGGGAGCTGTTTTTT
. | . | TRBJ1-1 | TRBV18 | CASSPPFGSGTEAFF | TGTGCCAGCTCACCACCGTTCGGGTCGGGCACTGAAGCTTTCTTT
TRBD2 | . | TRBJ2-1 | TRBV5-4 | CASSPERDSYNEQFF | TGTGCCAGCAGCCCAGAGCGGGACTCCTACAATGAGCAGTTCTTC
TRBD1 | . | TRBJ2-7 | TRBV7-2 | CASSSNRGLVSEQYF | TGTGCCAGCAGCTCCAACAGGGGGCTGGTGTCCGAGCAGTACTTC
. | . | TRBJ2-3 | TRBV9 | CASSKGRVGFEDTQYF | TGTGCCAGCAGCAAAGGGCGGGTCGGCTTTGAAGATACGCAGTATTTT
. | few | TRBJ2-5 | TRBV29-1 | CSAAPGQLQETQYF | TGCAGCGCCGCGCCCGGACAGTTACAAGAGACCCAGTACTTC
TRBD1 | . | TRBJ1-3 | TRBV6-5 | CASSGQGRNTIYF | TGTGCCAGCAGCGGACAGGGAAGAAACACCATATATTTT
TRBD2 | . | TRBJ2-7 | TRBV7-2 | CASSLTSGRSYEQYF | TGTGCCAGCAGCCTTACGAGCGGGAGGTCCTACGAGCAGTACTTC
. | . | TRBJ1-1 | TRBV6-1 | CASARQIEAFF | TGTGCCAGCGCGCGACAGATCGAAGCTTTCTTT
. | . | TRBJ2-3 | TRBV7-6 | CASSLDRQFTDTQYF | TGTGCCAGCAGCTTGGACAGACAGTTCACAGATACGCAGTATTTT
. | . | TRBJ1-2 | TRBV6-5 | CASSYDGDYGYTF | TGTGCCAGCAGTTATGATGGAGACTATGGCTACACCTTC